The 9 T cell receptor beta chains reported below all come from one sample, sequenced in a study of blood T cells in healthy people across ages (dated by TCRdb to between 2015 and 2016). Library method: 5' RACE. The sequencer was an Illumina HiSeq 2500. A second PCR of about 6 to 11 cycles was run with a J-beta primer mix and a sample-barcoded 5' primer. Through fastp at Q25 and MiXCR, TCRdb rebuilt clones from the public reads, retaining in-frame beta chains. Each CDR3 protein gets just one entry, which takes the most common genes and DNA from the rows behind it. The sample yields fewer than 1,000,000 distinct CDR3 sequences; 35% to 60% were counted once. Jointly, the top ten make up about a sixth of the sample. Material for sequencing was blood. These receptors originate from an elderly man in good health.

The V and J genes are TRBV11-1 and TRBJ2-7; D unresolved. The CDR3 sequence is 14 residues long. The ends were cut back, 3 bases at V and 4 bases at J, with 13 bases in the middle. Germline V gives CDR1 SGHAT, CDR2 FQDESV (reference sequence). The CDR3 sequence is CASSLAGSVYEQYF. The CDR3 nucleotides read TGTGCCAGCAGCTTGGCAGGATCCGTTTACGAGCAGTACTTC.

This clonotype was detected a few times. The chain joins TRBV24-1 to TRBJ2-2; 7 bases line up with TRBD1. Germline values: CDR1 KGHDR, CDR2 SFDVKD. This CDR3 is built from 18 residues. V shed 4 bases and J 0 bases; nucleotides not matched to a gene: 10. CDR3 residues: CATSDRTGVSSNTGELFF. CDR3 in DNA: TGTGCCACCAGTGACCGGACAGGAGTCTCTTCGAACACCGGGGAGCTGTTTTTT.

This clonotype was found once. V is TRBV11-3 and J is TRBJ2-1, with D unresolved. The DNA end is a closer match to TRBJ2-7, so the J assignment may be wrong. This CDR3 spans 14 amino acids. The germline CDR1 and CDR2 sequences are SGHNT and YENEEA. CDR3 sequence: CASSSSPGYNEQYF. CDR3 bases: TGTGCCAGCAGCTCCTCCCCCGGCTACAATGAGCAGTACTTC.

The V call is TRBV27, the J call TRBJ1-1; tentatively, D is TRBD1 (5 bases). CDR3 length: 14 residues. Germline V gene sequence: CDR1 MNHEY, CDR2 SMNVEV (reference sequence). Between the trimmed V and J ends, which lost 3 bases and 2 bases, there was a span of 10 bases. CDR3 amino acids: CASSFCGGNTEAFF. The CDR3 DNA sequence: TGTGCCAGCAGTTTTTGTGGGGGAAACACTGAAGCTTTCTTT.

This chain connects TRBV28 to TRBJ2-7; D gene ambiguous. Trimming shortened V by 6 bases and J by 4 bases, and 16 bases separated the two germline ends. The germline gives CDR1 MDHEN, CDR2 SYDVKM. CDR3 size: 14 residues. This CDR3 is CASSRRGWIYEQYF. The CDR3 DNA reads TGTGCCAGCAGCCGAAGAGGATGGATTTACGAGCAGTACTTC.

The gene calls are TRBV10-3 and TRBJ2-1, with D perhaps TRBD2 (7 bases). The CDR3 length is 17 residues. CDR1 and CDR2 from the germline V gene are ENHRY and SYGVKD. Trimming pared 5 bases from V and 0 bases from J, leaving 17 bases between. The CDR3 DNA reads TGTGCCATCAGTAGAGCGTTGGGGGGGCCCTCCTACAATGAGCAGTTCTTC. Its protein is CAISRALGGPSYNEQFF.

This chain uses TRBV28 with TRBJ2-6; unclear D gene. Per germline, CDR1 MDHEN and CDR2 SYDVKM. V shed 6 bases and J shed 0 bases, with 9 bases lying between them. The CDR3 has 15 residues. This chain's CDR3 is CASRGPNSGANVLTF. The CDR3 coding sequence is TGTGCCAGCAGGGGCCCTAACTCTGGGGCCAACGTCCTGACTTTC.

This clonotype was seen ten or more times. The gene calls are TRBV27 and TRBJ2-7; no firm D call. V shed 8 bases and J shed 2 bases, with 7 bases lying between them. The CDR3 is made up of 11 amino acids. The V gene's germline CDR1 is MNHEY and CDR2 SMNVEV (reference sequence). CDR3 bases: TGTGCCAGCGGAATTACCTACGAGCAGTACTTC. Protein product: CASGITYEQYF.

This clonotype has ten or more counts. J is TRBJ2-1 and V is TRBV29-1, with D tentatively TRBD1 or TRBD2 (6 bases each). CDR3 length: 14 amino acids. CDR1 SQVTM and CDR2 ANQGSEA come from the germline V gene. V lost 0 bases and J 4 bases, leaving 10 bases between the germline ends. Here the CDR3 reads CSVEEGGGYNEQFF. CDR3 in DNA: TGCAGCGTTGAAGAAGGAGGGGGTTACAATGAGCAGTTCTTC.